This T cell receptor beta chain was sequenced in a study of CXCR3-negative and CXCR3-positive naive CD8 T cells. General study results and limits: Whereas memory cells differed, naive CXCR3-negative and CXCR3-positive cells shared similar TRBV-TRBJ usage. CXCR3 expression dropped partially after cryopreservation, and most assays relied on fresh PBMCs. Naive cells that were CXCR3-positive had more hydrophobic TRB CDR3s (compared with CXCR3-negative naive cells). Naive subsets were similarly diverse, while memory CD8+ repertoires were much less diverse.

TRB cDNA was prepared as libraries by UMI-labeled 5' RACE. From its re-call of the 5' RACE reads, TCRdb lists each CDR3 protein once, without DNA. Its table records some 120,000 distinct CDR3 sequences. The CDR3 has 15 residues. A word on this clonotype: What it recognizes is unknown.

Triplicate sorts, 300,000 cells apiece, were made for each CD8+ T cell subset. The chain combines TRBV21-1 with TRBJ1-2. TRBV21-1 is tagged as a pseudogene. The sample was naive CXCR3+ CD8+ T cells from blood. Specified subset: CD45RO-CCR7+CD27+CD95- naive CD8+ T cells expressing CXCR3 (TNR3+). The origin of this receptor is a human donor in good health. Some clones in this sample may be carry-over from other donors' samples. This chain's CDR3 is CASSQGPLSNYGYTF.